This TCR beta chain stems from a study of blood T cell repertoires in COVID-19. Sequenced by immunoSEQ multiplex PCR; TCRdb stores in-frame clones only, minus some. Of roughly 140,000 clones in the sample, around 87% were seen once. This clone was seen only once. Other DNA sequences in the same sample also yield this CDR3. J gave up 3 bases and V 2 bases, and 3 bases lay outside the gene matches. This CDR3 is built from 14 residues. Germline loops: CDR1 MDHEN, CDR2 SYDVKM. The sequencing sample was made of PBMCs or T cells enriched from blood (not recorded which). This clonotype was obtained from a woman aged 25 to 39 with acute COVID-19. This chain connects TRBV28 to TRBJ2-7; TRBD1 matches 8 bases. CDR3 DNA sequence: TGTGCCAGCAGTTTAGCAGGGGGCAGCTACGAGCAGTACTTC. Translation gives CASSLAGGSYEQYF.